These 6 T cell receptor beta chains originate from one sample sequenced in a study of T cell changes during pregnancy in multiple sclerosis. Here immunoSEQ multiplex PCR was the method, and the copy in TCRdb shows in-frame clones only, minus some. The table includes tens of thousands of clones, 84% detected once. The sample here was CD4+ T cells from peripheral blood mononuclear cells, taken before pregnancy. The source of these receptors is a female donor with multiple sclerosis, enrolled in a pregnancy study.

This rearrangement joins TRBV5-1 to TRBJ1-1, with TRBD1 matching 9 bases. The CDR3 consists of 14 residues. V dropped 4 bases and J dropped 5; count of bases not matched to a gene: 6. Germline V gives CDR1 SGHRS, CDR2 YFSETQ. CDR3 residues: CASSQPGQGTEAFF. The CDR3 nucleotides read TGCGCCAGCAGCCAACCCGGACAGGGGACTGAAGCTTTCTTT.

V and J are TRBV29-1 and TRBJ2-2; D gene unclear. V gave up 2 bases and J gave up 0 bases, with 10 bases separating them. The CDR3 is made up of 15 amino acids. Germline loops: CDR1 SQVTM, CDR2 ANQGSEA. CDR3 region: CSVELAETNTGELFF. CDR3 DNA sequence: TGCAGCGTTGAATTAGCAGAAACGAACACCGGGGAGCTGTTTTTT.

This clone appeared a few times. The gene calls are TRBV5-6 and TRBJ2-1, with a possible D match to TRBD1 (5 bases). Germline values: CDR1 SGHDT, CDR2 YYEEEE. The CDR3 totals 12 residues. The ends were cut back, 0 bases at V and 13 bases at J, with 11 bases in the middle. As DNA, the CDR3 is TGTGCCAGCAGCTTGGCCCTCTGGGGCCAGTTCTTC. This sequence encodes CASSLALWGQFF.

The rearrangement joins TRBV6-5 to TRBJ1-1; the D is unclear. The germline V and J ends were trimmed by 5 bases and 4 bases, with 17 bases remaining between them. This CDR3 region has 15 residues. The V gene's germline CDR1 is MNHEY and CDR2 SVGAGI. The CDR3 nucleotides are TGTGCCAGCAGTCCCTGGACGGGGAGAGGCACTGAAGCTTTCTTT. Its translation is CASSPWTGRGTEAFF.

This chain uses TRBV9 with TRBJ1-2; 8 bases are shared with TRBD1. This CDR3 is built from 16 residues. In germline, CDR1 is SGDLS, CDR2 YYNGEE. With 4 bases clipped from V and 3 bases from J, the junction kept 11 bases outside the gene matches. The CDR3 coding sequence is TGTGCCAGCAGCCCTCAGACAGGGGCCCCCTACTATGGCTACACCTTC. Translation: CASSPQTGAPYYGYTF.

The chain carries TRBV6-5 and TRBJ1-1, with D possibly TRBD1 on 5 matching bases. The CDR3 has 13 amino acids. V was pared by 8 bases and J by 4 bases, with 14 bases between. In germline, CDR1 is MNHEY, CDR2 SVGAGI. CDR3 region: CASVSQGGTEAFF. CDR3 in DNA: TGTGCCAGCGTATCTCAGGGTGGCACTGAAGCTTTCTTT.